These 17 T cell receptor beta chains were sequenced from one sample in a study of shared clonotypes between healthy human individuals (dated by TCRdb to about 2020). The receptor library was made with the immunoSEQ multiplex PCR assay. TCRdb provides this immuneACCESS table in a form limited to in-frame rearrangements. Some clones are lacking; in checked studies, under half of them reflect an unresolved V gene, and why the rest are absent is not known. The sample table lists 2 million to 3 million clones, approximately 93% of them with a count of one. 0.36% of the sample is held by the ten biggest clonotypes. Sequenced: naive CD4+ T cells from PBMCs. The cell subset or site tag for this specimen amounts to: CD45RA+ positively selected. The receptors come from a man younger than 35 in good health. Some clones in this sample may be carry-over from other donors' samples.

This clone was seen once. The chain joins TRBV4-1 to TRBJ2-1; 13 bases align to TRBD2. The CDR3 runs to 16 residues. J was trimmed by 2 bases and V by 3 bases; bases with no gene match: 1. Germline V CDR1 and CDR2: MGHRA, YSYEKL. In DNA, the CDR3 is TGCGCCAGCAGCCAGGGACTAGCGGGAACCTACAATGAGCAGTTCTTC. Its translation is CASSQGLAGTYNEQFF.

This clone was seen just once. The CDR3 spells CASSLLPGIYNEQFF. CDR3 DNA sequence: TGTGCCAGCAGCTTGCTGCCCGGAATCTACAATGAGCAGTTCTTC. The chain links TRBV11-2 to TRBJ2-1; no firm D call. The germline CDR1 and CDR2 sequences are SGHAT and FQNNGV. Trimming took off 3 bases at V and 3 bases at J, with 12 bases between the two ends. The CDR3 loop spans 15 amino acids. The complete variable domain, with remaining parts taken from reference TRBV11-2 and TRBJ2-1, reads EAGVAQSPRYKIIEKRQSVAFWCNPISGHATLYWYQQILGQGPKLLIQFQNNGVVDDSQLPKDRFSAERLKGVDSTLKIQPAKLEDSAVYLCASSLLPGIYNEQFFGPGTRLTVL.

The chain employs TRBV6-1 and TRBJ2-3, with D possibly matching TRBD1 (5 bases). CDR1 and CDR2 (germline): MNHNS, SASEGT. CDR3 length equals 13 residues. Trimming cost V 0 bases and J 9 bases, with 10 bases left between them. The DNA of the CDR3 is TGTGCCAGCAGTGAAGCGAGCCAGGGAACGCAGTATTTT. It codes for CASSEASQGTQYF.

The CDR3 protein is CASGADRGFYETQYF. CDR3 nucleotide sequence: TGTGCCAGCGGAGCGGACAGGGGTTTTTACGAGACCCAGTACTTC. The J gene is TRBJ2-5, the V gene TRBV6-1; 9 bases are shared with TRBD1. CDR1 MNHNS and CDR2 SASEGT come from the germline V gene. J was trimmed by 5 bases and V by 8 bases; bases with no gene match: 12. This CDR3 is 15 amino acids long.

The chain carries TRBV5-1 and TRBJ2-7; unclear D gene. The CDR3 has 14 amino acids. Trimming took 2 bases from V and 7 from J, leaving 16 bases between them. CDR1 is SGHRS, CDR2 YFSETQ, per germline. The CDR3 nucleotides read TGCGCCAGCAGCTTATCCAATCTCAAGGAGGAGCAGTACTTC. Protein product: CASSLSNLKEEQYF.

The gene calls are TRBV19 and TRBJ1-2; 10 positions agree with TRBD1. The CDR3 consists of 15 residues. The J segment lost 1 base and the V segment lost 3 bases, leaving 2 bases of the junction unmatched. The germline V gene has CDR1 LNHDA and CDR2 SQIVND (reference sequence). The CDR3, as DNA: TGTGCCAGTAGTATTCGGACAGGGGGTAACTATGGCTACACCTTC. Protein sequence: CASSIRTGGNYGYTF. Full variable domain (remainder filled in from reference TRBV19 and TRBJ1-2): DGGITQSPKYLFRKEGQNVTLSCEQNLNHDAMYWYRQDPGQGLRLIYYSQIVNDFQKGDIAEGYSVSREKKESFPLTVTSAQKNPTAFYLCASSIRTGGNYGYTFGSGTRLTVV.

The chain has TRBV25-1 and TRBJ2-7, with D perhaps TRBD2 (5 bases). The CDR3 totals 14 residues. The germline V gene encodes CDR1 MGHDK and CDR2 SYGVNS. The ends were cut back, 5 bases at V and 6 bases at J, with 17 bases in the middle. For the CDR3, the DNA is TGTGCCAGCAGTAGCTCGAACGGACTGAGCGAGCAGTACTTC. Translation gives CASSSSNGLSEQYF.

The table lists this clone with a count of one. The chain couples TRBV19 to TRBJ1-5, with TRBD1 matching over 9 bases. The V segment lost 6 bases and the J segment 6 bases; nucleotides outside the gene matches: 9. CDR3 length: 15 amino acids. The germline V gene has CDR1 LNHDA and CDR2 SQIVND (reference sequence). CDR3 coding DNA: TGTGCCAGTAGATCTCAACAGGGGGCGCGTCAGCCCCAGCATTTT. This translates into CASRSQQGARQPQHF.

This clone was seen only once. Other nucleotide sequences from this sample produce the same CDR3. V gene TRBV28 combines with J gene TRBJ1-2; a possible D gene is TRBD1 (5 bases). The CDR3 consists of 12 residues. Germline V lookup: CDR1 MDHEN, CDR2 SYDVKM. Deletions cut 3 bases from V and 5 bases from J, with 7 bases between. CDR3 sequence (DNA): TGTGCCAGCAGTTTGACAGTTTATGGCTACACCTTC. Residues: CASSLTVYGYTF.

This clone was observed a single time. The rearrangement links TRBV5-1 to TRBJ1-2, with D perhaps matching TRBD1 (6 bases). CDR1 and CDR2 (germline): SGHRS, YFSETQ. The CDR3 is made up of 15 amino acids. V was pared by 6 bases and J by 2 bases, with 17 bases between. In DNA form, the CDR3 reads TGCGCCAGCACCCCCACCCCGGACAGAAACTATGGCTACACCTTC. It encodes CASTPTPDRNYGYTF.

Comments on this clone: In the same sample, other DNA sequences code for this CDR3. The genes are TRBV7-3 and TRBJ1-1, with 10 bases identical to TRBD1. The CDR3 runs 17 residues. Germline CDR1 reads SGHTA; CDR2 reads FQGTGA. After removal of 5 bases from V and 1 base from J, the junction contained 10 bases not matched to a gene. The CDR3 is CASSLRSGTGENTEAFF. The CDR3 coding sequence is TGTGCCAGCAGCCTACGATCTGGGACAGGGGAGAACACTGAAGCTTTCTTT.

The chain carries TRBV28 and TRBJ2-7, with TRBD2 matching 10 bases. CDR1 and CDR2 from the germline V gene are MDHEN and SYDVKM. The CDR3 totals 16 residues. V trimming: 5 bases; J trimming: 5 bases; junction bases outside the gene matches: 12. In DNA, the CDR3 is TGTGCCAGCAGTGGACTTCTAGCGGGAGATCAGGACGAGCAGTACTTC. Its protein product is CASSGLLAGDQDEQYF. The complete variable domain, with remaining parts taken from reference TRBV28 and TRBJ2-7, reads DVKVTQSSRYLVKRTGEKVFLECVQDMDHENMFWYRQDPGLGLRLIYFSYDVKMKEKGDIPEGYSVSREKKERFSLILESASTNQTSMYLCASSGLLAGDQDEQYFGPGTRLTVT.

This clone was observed once. Distinct nucleotide sequences in the sample also encode this CDR3. In DNA, the CDR3 is TGCGCCAGCAGCTTGGCGGCGGGAGGGCCTTACGAGCAGTACTTC. Translating it yields CASSLAAGGPYEQYF. The chain carries TRBV5-1 and TRBJ2-7, with 9 bases lining up with TRBD2. Germline CDR1 and CDR2: SGHRS and YFSETQ. The J segment lost 4 bases and the V segment lost 0 bases, leaving 5 bases of the junction unmatched. There are 15 residues in the CDR3.

The CDR3 reads CASTRTSGYNEQFF. The CDR3 DNA follows: TGTGCCAGTACCCGGACTAGCGGGTACAATGAGCAGTTCTTC. The J gene is TRBJ2-1, the V gene TRBV25-1; 11 bases agree with TRBD2. Germline V gene lookup returns CDR1 MGHDK and CDR2 SYGVNS. The CDR3 totals 14 residues. Trimming at V came to 9 bases and at J to 4 bases, leaving 5 bases not matched to a gene. The full variable domain, completed using reference TRBV25-1 and TRBJ2-1, is EADIYQTPRYLVIGTGKKITLECSQTMGHDKMYWYQQDPGMELHLIHYSYGVNSTEKGDLSSESTVSRIRTEHFPLTLESARPSHTSQYLCASTRTSGYNEQFFGPGTRLTVL.

The gene calls are TRBV7-2 and TRBJ2-7, with TRBD1 as a possible D gene (5 bases). Trimming removed 5 bases at V and 3 bases at J, with 11 bases between. This CDR3 spans 13 amino acids. Germline V CDR1 and CDR2: SGHTA, FQGNSA. The DNA for the CDR3 is TGTGCCAGCAGCATAGACAGCAACTACGAGCAGTACTTC. This gives the protein CASSIDSNYEQYF.

Remarks on this clone: This CDR3 is also generated by other DNA sequences in the sample. The gene calls are TRBV5-1 and TRBJ2-7; D may be TRBD1 (6 bases). Germline assignment: CDR1 SGHRS and CDR2 YFSETQ. V was pared by 0 bases and J by 2 bases, with 12 bases between. There are 15 residues in the CDR3. The CDR3 DNA reads TGCGCCAGCAGCTTGGCCCCGGACAGAGCCTACGAGCAGTACTTC. Its translation: CASSLAPDRAYEQYF.

This rearrangement joins TRBV5-4 to TRBJ1-2; the match to TRBD1 covers 7 bases. V was pared by 1 base and J by 7 bases, with 4 bases of the junction left unmatched. CDR1 is SGHNT, CDR2 YYREEE, per germline (reference sequence). CDR3 length: 13 amino acids. The CDR3, as DNA: TGTGCCAGCAGCTTGAAGGGGGCGCTTGGCTACACCTTC. It is translated as CASSLKGALGYTF.